These T cell receptor beta chains were read from a single sample in a study of regulatory T cells in long-lasting Graves disease. MiXCR, applied by TCRdb to the multiplex PCR reads, yields one record per CDR3 protein. This table holds 450,000 or so distinct CDR3 sequences, roughly 22% found once. Here the sequenced sample was peripheral blood mononuclear cells (PBMCs), taken when the disease was refractory, from a patient treated with antithyroid drugs. These receptors all stem from a female donor with Graves disease. The conserved cysteine and the conserved F or W are not part of the CDR3 here. A D gene is named only where the DNA matches it firmly. Rows may omit the clone size; those that give it use once, few, many or a size class.

V	size	D	CDR3
TRBV7-2	many	TRBD2	ASSPTSGREETQY
TRBV4-1	.	.	ASSPPGRGAEQPQH
TRBV6-5	.	TRBD1	ASSYSLPGTGSTGELF
TRBV20-1	many	.	SAPRGNYGYT
TRBV30	few	.	AWTPGGYTEAF
TRBV12-3/TRBV12-4	many	.	ASLLGVYGYT
TRBV6-1	many	TRBD1	ASSRTGGVYEQY
TRBV5-5	.	.	ASRGRSDYEQY
TRBV28	.	.	ASGMGREELF
TRBV20-1	.	TRBD2	SARDLTSGRQEQY
TRBV10-3	.	TRBD1	AISREITGVGNTIY
TRBV6-1	few	.	ASTTGGSNQPQH
TRBV20-1	.	.	SARLGGYNEQF
TRBV6-1	many	.	ASSPWTEQETQY
TRBV11-2	.	TRBD1	ASSSGTGSTGELF
TRBV6-1	many	.	ASTTGVHQPQH
TRBV11-2	many	.	ASSLDGLGNSPLH
TRBV9	.	.	ASRCVEPQH
TRBV7-6	.	.	ASSHLDRDNEKLF
TRBV3-1	.	.	ASSPQWSGYDYT
TRBV2	many	TRBD1	ASRVRQGRDTNTEAF
TRBV20-1	.	TRBD1	SAQPGTARYEQY
TRBV28	many	.	ASIEGSGANVLT
TRBV3-1	few	TRBD1	ASSRYTGAYNSPLH
TRBV25-1	.	.	ATGGAQGGSYEQY
TRBV2	many	.	ASTTDGGANEKLF
TRBV7-6	few	.	ASSPFTSTEAF
TRBV7-2	many	.	ASTEWGGAGVQPQH
TRBV5-1	once	TRBD1	ASSRWDREDEQY
TRBV2	few	.	ASSKTKNQPQH
TRBV7-2	.	.	ASSLEGEWFEKLF
TRBV7-2	few	.	ASSGGRSTAQETQY
TRBV28	many	TRBD1	ASNDRVTGELF
TRBV28	once	.	ASSLVQTEQF
TRBV6-2/TRBV6-3	many	TRBD2	ATDPGLAGGLETQY
TRBV7-6	.	.	ASSSEDTGELF
TRBV7-2	many	.	ASSSTGRETQY
TRBV24-1	once	.	ASDRDQTYEQY
TRBV28	.	.	ASSLSPLLSYGQY
TRBV7-9	few	.	ASSSPGGNTEAF
TRBV10-3	.	.	AISESALGTEAF
TRBV7-9	few	.	ASSWARGSDEQY
TRBV19	many	.	ASRDDRDTEAF
TRBV7-2	many	.	ASSRRQVGTGELF
TRBV7-2	.	.	ASSSGQDTEAF
TRBV28	many	TRBD1	ASSLSDRSREKLF
TRBV28	many	.	ASSLSGSEDTGELF
TRBV5-1	.	TRBD1	ASSLLRDRLYEQY
TRBV30	.	.	AWGLGGNYGYT
TRBV20-1	many	TRBD2	SATGLAGETQY
TRBV28	.	.	ASRNTGPPYEQY
TRBV6-2/TRBV6-3	many	.	ASSYSPVERY
TRBV2	many	.	ASSILWGQTEAF